Below, 27 T cell receptor beta chains from the same sample are listed, as sequenced in a study of control samples from healthy donors and cancer patients. Repertoires were generated with immunoSEQ multiplex PCR, while TCRdb's copy carries only in-frame clones and drops some. The table records more than 95,000 clones, around 90% of them present only once. The sample taken for sequencing was blood. These receptors all stem from a woman between 65 and 79 years old in good health.

The chain combines TRBV25-1 with TRBJ1-2; weak D call: TRBD1 (5 bases). The CDR3 covers 15 residues. V was trimmed by 4 bases and J by 4 bases, leaving 16 bases between them. Germline V gene data show CDR1 as MGHDK and CDR2 as SYGVNS. The DNA for the CDR3 is TGTGCCAGCAGTGGAGGGGTATTAAGTGGCTATGGCTACACCTTC. Its protein product is CASSGGVLSGYGYTF.

The V and J genes are TRBV5-4 and TRBJ2-3; D unresolved. Germline V gives CDR1 SGHNT, CDR2 YYREEE (reference sequence). The CDR3 covers 13 residues. The ends were cut back, 6 bases at V and 4 bases at J, with 12 bases in the middle. Written as DNA, the CDR3 is TGTGCCAGCAAAATCTCTAGTTCAGATACGCAGTATTTT. This codes for CASKISSSDTQYF.

V gene TRBV10-2 combines with J gene TRBJ1-1; D gene ambiguous. CDR1 WSHSY and CDR2 SAAADI come from the germline V gene. The ends were cut back, 6 bases at V and 9 bases at J, with 14 bases in the middle. This CDR3 comprises 12 residues. The CDR3 region is CASRAPQAQAFF. The CDR3 coding sequence is TGCGCCAGCAGGGCCCCGCAGGCTCAAGCTTTCTTT.

The J gene is TRBJ1-4, the V gene TRBV15; D gene ambiguous. The germline V and J ends were trimmed by 0 bases and 6 bases, with 5 bases remaining between them. The CDR3 has 13 amino acids. In germline, CDR1 is LNHNV, CDR2 YYDKDF (reference sequence). CDR3 loop: CATSREVDEKLFF. The CDR3 region has the DNA TGTGCCACCAGCAGAGAGGTAGATGAAAAACTGTTTTTT.

The rearrangement uses TRBV24-1 and TRBJ2-3, with 7 bases identical to TRBD2. The CDR3 is made up of 18 amino acids. The V gene end was trimmed by 4 bases and the J gene end by 0 bases; junction bases not matched to a gene: 12. Looked up from germline, CDR1 is KGHDR and CDR2 is SFDVKD. The CDR3 spells CATSDPGGGPSSTDTQYF. CDR3 in DNA: TGTGCCACCAGTGACCCGGGGGGAGGGCCTAGTAGCACAGATACGCAGTATTTT.

This chain links TRBV11-2 with TRBJ1-1; no reliable D call. The CDR3 loop spans 17 amino acids. The ends were cut back, 0 bases at V and 0 bases at J, with 14 bases in the middle. The germline V gene has CDR1 SGHAT and CDR2 FQNNGV. DNA of the CDR3: TGTGCCAGCAGCTTAGATCGAGGGCCCCAGGTGAACACTGAAGCTTTCTTT. Translated: CASSLDRGPQVNTEAFF.

The rearrangement links TRBV12-3 or TRBV12-4 to TRBJ1-1; 7 positions agree with TRBD1. The trim removed 3 bases at V and 6 bases at J, leaving 4 bases unmatched. This CDR3 contains 13 residues. The CDR3, as DNA: TGTGCCAGCAGTTTGCGACAGGGCGCTGAAGCTTTCTTT. It specifies CASSLRQGAEAFF.

The rearrangement joins TRBV23-1 to TRBJ2-7; tentatively, D is TRBD1 (5 bases). TRBV23-1 is flagged as an ORF with uncertain function. V was trimmed by 7 bases and J by 5 bases, leaving 9 bases between them. CDR3 size: 11 residues. The CDR3, as DNA: TGCGCCAGCACGGACAAAGACGAGCAGTACTTC. Translated, it gives CASTDKDEQYF.

The V gene is TRBV10-2, the J gene TRBJ1-2; TRBD1 agrees at 9 bases. V shed 8 bases, J shed 7 bases, and the junction held 8 bases outside the gene matches. Germline CDR1 reads WSHSY; CDR2 reads SAAADI. The CDR3 consists of 13 residues. In DNA form, the CDR3 reads TGCGCCAGCGGGGGGGACAGGGCGGTTGGCTACACCTTC. Translated: CASGGDRAVGYTF.

This clone was counted a few times. This chain links TRBV3-1 (or the pseudogene TRBV3-2) with TRBJ2-7; TRBD1 agrees at 7 bases. Per the germline V gene, CDR1 is LGHDT and CDR2 is YNNKEL (reference sequence). V gave up 1 base and J gave up 6 bases; unmatched junction bases: 9. This CDR3 region has 15 residues. The CDR3 reads CASSQGVMTGFEQYF. The DNA of the CDR3 is TGTGCCAGCAGCCAAGGGGTTATGACAGGGTTCGAGCAGTACTTC.

DNA of the CDR3: TGCGCCAGCAGCTCAGGGGGGGGTCACACAGATACGCAGTATTTT. Translating it yields CASSSGGGHTDTQYF. The chain is built from TRBV4-3 and TRBJ2-3, with D tentatively TRBD1 or TRBD2 (7 bases each). With 5 bases removed from V and 2 bases from J, the gap between germline ends came to 14 bases. Germline loops: CDR1 LGHNA, CDR2 YSLEER. The CDR3 totals 15 residues.

This rearrangement joins TRBV7-2 to TRBJ1-2, with 12 bases matching TRBD1. Per germline, CDR1 SGHTA and CDR2 FQGNSA. After removal of 4 bases from V and 3 bases from J, the junction contained 6 bases not matched to a gene. The CDR3 is made up of 16 amino acids. Here the CDR3 reads CASSSGQGAFDYGYTF. The CDR3 nucleotides read TGTGCCAGCAGCTCGGGACAGGGGGCGTTCGACTATGGCTACACCTTC.

The genes are TRBV19 and TRBJ2-1; TRBD1 aligns across 10 bases. The CDR3 runs to 15 residues. Per the germline V gene, CDR1 is LNHDA and CDR2 is SQIVND (reference sequence). V shed 7 bases, J shed 6 bases, and the junction held 9 bases outside the gene matches. CDR3 sequence reads: CASTSGTGAVNEQFF. The CDR3 DNA reads as TGTGCCAGTACCTCCGGGACAGGGGCCGTCAATGAGCAGTTCTTC.

The chain combines TRBV4-2 with TRBJ2-7, with 10 bases fitting TRBD1. Germline V lookup: CDR1 LGHNA, CDR2 YNFKEQ. CDR3 length: 14 residues. V was pared by 4 bases and J by 3 bases, with 3 bases of the junction left unmatched. CDR3 residues: CASSPRTGGYEQYF. The CDR3 DNA follows: TGTGCCAGCAGCCCGCGGACAGGGGGCTACGAGCAGTACTTC.

This CDR3 reads CASSPIRFYGYTF. For the CDR3, the DNA is TGTGCCAGCAGCCCAATAAGGTTCTATGGCTACACCTTC. The rearrangement links TRBV6-6 to TRBJ1-2, with D hard to call. The V gene lost 6 bases and the J gene lost 4 bases, with 12 bases spanning the gap. Germline V gene data show CDR1 as MNHNY and CDR2 as SVGAGI (reference sequence). CDR3 length: 13 residues.

The chain uses TRBV5-1 and TRBJ1-5; D may be TRBD1 (6 bases). V was trimmed by 3 bases and J by 2 bases, leaving 18 bases between them. This CDR3 contains 17 residues. Germline CDR1 SGHRS, CDR2 YFSETQ. CDR3 in DNA: TGCGCCAGCAGCTCCCCCGCCGGGACAATTGGCAATCAGCCCCAGCATTTT. Its protein product is CASSSPAGTIGNQPQHF.

The rearrangement uses TRBV19 and TRBJ2-2; D unresolved. The CDR3 sequence is 15 residues long. The V end lost 1 base, the J end lost 4 bases, and 10 bases lay between the germline ends. Looked up from germline, CDR1 is LNHDA and CDR2 is SQIVND (reference sequence). This CDR3 reads CASSIGSGSTGELFF. The CDR3 DNA sequence: TGTGCCAGTAGTATAGGTAGTGGAAGCACCGGGGAGCTGTTTTTT.

J is TRBJ1-1 and V is TRBV7-9; 10 positions match TRBD1. V shed 5 bases and J 3 bases; nucleotides not matched to a gene: 12. Germline CDR1 SEHNR, CDR2 FQNEAQ (reference sequence). This CDR3 has 17 amino acids. CDR3 protein: CASSPWTGGIMDTEAFF. Written as DNA, the CDR3 is TGTGCCAGCAGCCCCTGGACAGGGGGTATTATGGACACTGAAGCTTTCTTT.

The chain employs TRBV5-1 and TRBJ1-6, with D uncertain. The germline V and J ends were trimmed by 4 bases and 9 bases, with 17 bases remaining between them. This CDR3 contains 15 residues. CDR1 SGHRS and CDR2 YFSETQ come from the germline V gene. The CDR3 protein is CASSQDPEVSSPLHF. In DNA, the CDR3 is TGCGCCAGCAGCCAGGACCCCGAAGTCAGTTCACCCCTCCACTTT.

The rearrangement links TRBV5-1 to TRBJ1-5; TRBD1 might be the D (6 bases). V was pared by 0 bases and J by 6 bases, with 13 bases between. Germline V gene data show CDR1 as SGHRS and CDR2 as YFSETQ. This CDR3 spans 15 amino acids. The CDR3 here is CASSLGTENSQPQHF. The CDR3 coding sequence is TGCGCCAGCAGCTTGGGGACAGAAAATTCTCAGCCCCAGCATTTT.

The V call is TRBV5-1, the J call TRBJ1-1; 10 bases agree with TRBD1. The germline V gene has CDR1 SGHRS and CDR2 YFSETQ. The CDR3 has 13 amino acids. After removal of 5 bases from V and 6 bases from J, the junction contained 4 bases not matched to a gene. CDR3 coding DNA: TGCGCCAGCAGACGGGGGACAGGGGCTGAAGCTTTCTTT. It encodes CASRRGTGAEAFF.

This sequence joins TRBV9 and TRBJ1-1; D might be TRBD1 (6 bases). V lost 3 bases and J lost 7, with 13 bases in between. CDR1 and CDR2 from the germline V gene are SGDLS and YYNGEE. The CDR3 spans 13 residues. The DNA for the CDR3 is TGTGCCAGCAGCGCAAACCAACAGGGTGAAGCTTTCTTT. As protein: CASSANQQGEAFF.

The chain combines TRBV4-3 with TRBJ1-4; D perhaps matches TRBD1 (6 bases). Per germline, CDR1 LGHNA and CDR2 YSLEER. The V end was cut by 3 bases, the J end by 8 bases, with 19 bases between. There are 16 residues in the CDR3. Here the CDR3 reads CASSHRPQGRGEKLFF. DNA for the CDR3: TGCGCCAGCAGCCACCGCCCACAGGGAAGGGGCGAAAAACTGTTTTTT.

V usage is TRBV6-2 or TRBV6-3 and J usage is TRBJ2-2; 7 bases align to TRBD2. Losses at the gene ends were 5 bases for V and 1 base for J; bases not matched to a gene: 13. Germline V lookup: CDR1 MNHEY, CDR2 SVGEGT. This CDR3 has 18 amino acids. CDR3 bases: TGTGCCAGCAGTGTACGGGCCGGGCAGCGGGGGAACACCGGGGAGCTGTTTTTT. Its translation: CASSVRAGQRGNTGELFF.

This clone was picked up a small number of times. The chain links TRBV5-1 to TRBJ2-2; D remains unclear. V dropped 0 bases and J dropped 1 base, with 1 base sitting between them. Germline lookup yields CDR1 SGHRS and CDR2 YFSETQ. The CDR3 spans 13 residues. In DNA form, the CDR3 reads TGCGCCAGCAGCTTGGGGAACACCGGGGAGCTGTTTTTT. As protein: CASSLGNTGELFF. The complete variable domain, with remaining parts taken from reference TRBV5-1 and TRBJ2-2, reads KAGVTQTPRYLIKTRGQQVTLSCSPISGHRSVSWYQQTPGQGLQFLFEYFSETQRNKGNFPGRFSGRQFSNSRSEMNVSTLELGDSALYLCASSLGNTGELFFGEGSRLTVL.

CDR3 DNA sequence: TGCGCCAGCAGCTACCAGACAGGGGCGGACACTGAAGCTTTCTTT. It specifies CASSYQTGADTEAFF. V and J are TRBV5-1 and TRBJ1-1, with TRBD1 matching over 8 bases. From germline, CDR1 is SGHRS and CDR2 YFSETQ. V lost 3 bases to trimming and J lost 3 bases; unmatched junction nucleotides: 7. The CDR3 extends over 15 amino acids.

The rearrangement links TRBV5-6 to TRBJ1-6; the D is unclear. This CDR3 is built from 14 residues. V lost 5 bases and J lost 2, with 8 bases in between. Germline assignment: CDR1 SGHDT and CDR2 YYEEEE. CDR3 bases: TGTGCCAGCAGTAGACGACCCTATAATTCACCCCTCCACTTT. This gives the protein CASSRRPYNSPLHF.